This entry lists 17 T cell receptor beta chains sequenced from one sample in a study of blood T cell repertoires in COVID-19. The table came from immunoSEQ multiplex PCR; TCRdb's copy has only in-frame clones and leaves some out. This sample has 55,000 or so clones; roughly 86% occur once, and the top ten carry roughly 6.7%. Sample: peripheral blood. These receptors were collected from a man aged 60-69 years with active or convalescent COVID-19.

The CDR3 DNA sequence: TGTGCCAGCAGCCTGAGGGGTAGCGGTGAAAAACTGTTTTTT. It translates to CASSLRGSGEKLFF. The chain has TRBV7-9 and TRBJ1-4; perhaps TRBD1 as D (5 bases). This CDR3 region has 14 residues. The germline V and J ends were trimmed by 5 bases and 7 bases, with 14 bases remaining between them. Germline CDR1 reads SEHNR; CDR2 reads FQNEAQ (reference sequence).

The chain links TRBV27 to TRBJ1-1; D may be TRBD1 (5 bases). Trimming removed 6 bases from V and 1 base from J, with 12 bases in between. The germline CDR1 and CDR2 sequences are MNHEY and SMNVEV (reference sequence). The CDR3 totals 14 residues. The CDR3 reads CASRRDLGNTEAFF. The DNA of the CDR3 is TGTGCCAGCAGACGGGACTTAGGGAACACTGAAGCTTTCTTT.

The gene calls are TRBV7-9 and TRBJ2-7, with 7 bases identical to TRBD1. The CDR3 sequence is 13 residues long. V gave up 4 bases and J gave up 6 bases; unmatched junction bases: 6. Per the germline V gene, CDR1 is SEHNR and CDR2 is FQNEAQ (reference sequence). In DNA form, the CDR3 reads TGTGCCAGCAGCTCGACAGGGTATGGCGAGCAGTACTTC. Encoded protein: CASSSTGYGEQYF.

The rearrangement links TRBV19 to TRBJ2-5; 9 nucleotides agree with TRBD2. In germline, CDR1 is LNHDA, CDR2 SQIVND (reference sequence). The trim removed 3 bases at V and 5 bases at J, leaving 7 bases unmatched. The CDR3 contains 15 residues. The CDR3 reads CASSIEAGGRETQYF. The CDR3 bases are TGTGCCAGTAGTATCGAAGCGGGAGGCCGGGAGACCCAGTACTTC.

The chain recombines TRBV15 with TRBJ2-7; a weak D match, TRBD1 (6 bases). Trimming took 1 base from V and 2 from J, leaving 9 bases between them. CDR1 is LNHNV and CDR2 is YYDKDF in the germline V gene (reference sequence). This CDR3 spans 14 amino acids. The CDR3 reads CATSRAKGAYEQYF. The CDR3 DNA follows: TGTGCCACCAGCAGAGCCAAGGGGGCCTACGAGCAGTACTTC.

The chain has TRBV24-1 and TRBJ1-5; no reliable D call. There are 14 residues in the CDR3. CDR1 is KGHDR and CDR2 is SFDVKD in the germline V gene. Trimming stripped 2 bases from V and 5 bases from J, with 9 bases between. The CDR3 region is CATSDSGTHQPQHF. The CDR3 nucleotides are TGTGCCACCAGTGATTCAGGAACCCATCAGCCCCAGCATTTT.

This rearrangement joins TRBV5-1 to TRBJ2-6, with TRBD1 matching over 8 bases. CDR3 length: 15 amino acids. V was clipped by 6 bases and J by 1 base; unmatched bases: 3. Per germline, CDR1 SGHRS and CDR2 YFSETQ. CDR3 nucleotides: TGCGCCAGCACACAGGGGGTATCTGGGGCCAACGTCCTGACTTTC. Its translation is CASTQGVSGANVLTF.

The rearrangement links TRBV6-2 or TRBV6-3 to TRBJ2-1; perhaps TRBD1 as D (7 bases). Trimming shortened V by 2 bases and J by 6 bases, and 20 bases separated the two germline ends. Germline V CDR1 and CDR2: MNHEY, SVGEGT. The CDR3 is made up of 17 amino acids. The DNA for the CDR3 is TGTGCCAGCAGTTACCCGACTACAGGGGACTTAACCAATGAGCAGTTCTTC. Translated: CASSYPTTGDLTNEQFF.

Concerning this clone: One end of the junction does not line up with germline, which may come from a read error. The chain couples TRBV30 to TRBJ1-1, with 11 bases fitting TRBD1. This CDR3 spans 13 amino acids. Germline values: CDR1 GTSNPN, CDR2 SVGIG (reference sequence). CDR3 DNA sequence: TGTGCCTGGAGCCGGGGGACAGGGGGAGTTGGGGTCTTT. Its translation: CAWSRGTGGVGVF.

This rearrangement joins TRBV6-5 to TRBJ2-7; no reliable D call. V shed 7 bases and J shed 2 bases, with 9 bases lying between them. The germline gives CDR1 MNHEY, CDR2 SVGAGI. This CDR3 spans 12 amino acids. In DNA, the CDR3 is TGTGCCAGCAACCGACACACCTACGAGCAGTACTTC. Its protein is CASNRHTYEQYF.

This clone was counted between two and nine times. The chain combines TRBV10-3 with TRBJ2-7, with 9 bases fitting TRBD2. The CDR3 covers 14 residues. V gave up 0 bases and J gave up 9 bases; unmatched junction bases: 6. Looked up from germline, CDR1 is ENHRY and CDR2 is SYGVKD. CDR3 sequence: CAISESASGDGQYF. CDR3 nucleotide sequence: TGTGCCATCAGTGAGTCTGCTAGCGGGGACGGGCAGTACTTC.

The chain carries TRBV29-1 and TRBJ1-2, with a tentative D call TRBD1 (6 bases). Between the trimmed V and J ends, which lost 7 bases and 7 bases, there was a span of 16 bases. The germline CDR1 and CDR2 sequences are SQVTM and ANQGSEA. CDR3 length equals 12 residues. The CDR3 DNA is TGCAGCGGCTACAGGGATTCCTCTGGCTACACCTTC. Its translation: CSGYRDSSGYTF. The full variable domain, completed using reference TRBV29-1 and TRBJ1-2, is SAVISQKPSRDICQRGTSLTIQCQVDSQVTMMFWYRQQPGQSLTLIATANQGSEATYESGFVIDKFPISRPNLTFSTLTVSNMSPEDSSIYLCSGYRDSSGYTFGSGTRLTVV.

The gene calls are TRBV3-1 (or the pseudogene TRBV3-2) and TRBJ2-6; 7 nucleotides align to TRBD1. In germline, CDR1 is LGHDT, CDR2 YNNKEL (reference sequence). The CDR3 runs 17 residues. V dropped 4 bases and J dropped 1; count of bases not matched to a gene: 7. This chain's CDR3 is CASSPRRQGSGANVLTF. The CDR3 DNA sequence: TGTGCCAGCAGCCCCCGGAGACAGGGATCTGGGGCCAACGTCCTGACTTTC.

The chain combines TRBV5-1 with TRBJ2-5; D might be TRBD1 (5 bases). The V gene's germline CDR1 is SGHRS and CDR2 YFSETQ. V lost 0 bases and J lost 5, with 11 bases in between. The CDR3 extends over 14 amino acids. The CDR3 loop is CASSLGTAGETQYF. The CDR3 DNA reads TGCGCCAGCAGCTTGGGTACGGCAGGGGAGACCCAGTACTTC.

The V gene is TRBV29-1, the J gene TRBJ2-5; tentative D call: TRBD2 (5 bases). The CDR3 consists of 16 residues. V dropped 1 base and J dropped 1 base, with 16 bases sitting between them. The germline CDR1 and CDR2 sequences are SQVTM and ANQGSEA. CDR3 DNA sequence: TGCAGCGTTGAAGTTAGGGCTAGCTGGGTCCAAGAGACCCAGTACTTC. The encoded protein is CSVEVRASWVQETQYF. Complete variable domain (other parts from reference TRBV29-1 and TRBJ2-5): SAVISQKPSRDICQRGTSLTIQCQVDSQVTMMFWYRQQPGQSLTLIATANQGSEATYESGFVIDKFPISRPNLTFSTLTVSNMSPEDSSIYLCSVEVRASWVQETQYFGPGTRLLVL.

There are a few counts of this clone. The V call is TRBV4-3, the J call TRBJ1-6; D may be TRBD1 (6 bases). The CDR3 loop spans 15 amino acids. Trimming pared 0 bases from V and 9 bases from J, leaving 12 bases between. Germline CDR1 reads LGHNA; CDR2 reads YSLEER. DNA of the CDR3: TGCGCCAGCAGCCAAGAACCGGGGGGCGTTTCACCCCTCCACTTT. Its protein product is CASSQEPGGVSPLHF.

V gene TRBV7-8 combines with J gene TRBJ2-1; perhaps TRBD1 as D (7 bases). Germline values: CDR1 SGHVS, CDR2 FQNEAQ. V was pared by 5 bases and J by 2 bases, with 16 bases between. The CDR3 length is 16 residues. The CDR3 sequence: CASSPGGDSTYNEQFF. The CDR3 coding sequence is TGTGCCAGCAGCCCAGGCGGGGACAGTACCTACAATGAGCAGTTCTTC.